This T cell receptor beta chain derives from a study of T cells in Graves' hyperthyroidism and ophthalmopathy. Study-wide results and limits: Model-based prediction identified ophthalmopathy a median around 6.5 months prior to its onset.

RNA transcripts gave rise to amplified TCR beta CDR3 regions. The TCR CDR3 first-round RT-PCR relied on the HTBI primer set. TCRdb used MiXCR to reprocess the multiplex PCR reads, holding one entry per CDR3 protein. Of approximately 590,000 distinct CDR3 sequences detected, around 14% appear once; the ten largest clones hold less than 9.5%. This CDR3 is built from 14 residues. V lost 0 bases, J lost 5 bases, and 11 bases lay in between. Germline V gene lookup returns CDR1 SGHTS and CDR2 YDEGEE. Note on this clonotype: Its antigen is unidentified.

V gene TRBV5-8 combines with J gene TRBJ1-2, with D perhaps TRBD1 (5 bases). The sequenced material came from blood. The origin of this receptor is a woman aged 25 to 39 with Graves' hyperthyroidism. The CDR3 DNA sequence: TGTGCCAGCAGCTTGGAAGACAGAGATTATGGCTACACCTTC. Residues: CASSLEDRDYGYTF.